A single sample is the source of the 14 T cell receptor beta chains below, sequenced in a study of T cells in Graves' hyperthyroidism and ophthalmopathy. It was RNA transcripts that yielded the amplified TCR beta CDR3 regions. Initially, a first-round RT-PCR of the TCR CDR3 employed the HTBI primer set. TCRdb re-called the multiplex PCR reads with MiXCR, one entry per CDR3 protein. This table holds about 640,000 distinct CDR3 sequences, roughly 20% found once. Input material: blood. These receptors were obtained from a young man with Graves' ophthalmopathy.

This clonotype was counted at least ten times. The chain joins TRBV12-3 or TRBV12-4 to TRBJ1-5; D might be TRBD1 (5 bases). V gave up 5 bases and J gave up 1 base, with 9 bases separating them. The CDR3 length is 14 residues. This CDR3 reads CASSDSDSNQPQHF. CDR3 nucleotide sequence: TGTGCCAGCAGTGACAGCGACAGCAATCAGCCCCAGCATTTT.

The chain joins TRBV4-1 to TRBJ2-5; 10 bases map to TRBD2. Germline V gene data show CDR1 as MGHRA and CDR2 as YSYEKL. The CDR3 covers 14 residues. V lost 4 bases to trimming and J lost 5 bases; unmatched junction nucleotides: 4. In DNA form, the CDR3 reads TGCGCCAGCAGCCGTCTAGCGGGAGTCGAGACCCAGTACTTC. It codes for CASSRLAGVETQYF.

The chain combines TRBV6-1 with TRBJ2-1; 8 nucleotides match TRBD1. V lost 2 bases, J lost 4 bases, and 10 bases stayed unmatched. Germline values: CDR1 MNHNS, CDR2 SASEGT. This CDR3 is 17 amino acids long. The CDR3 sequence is CASSEFPPGDRYNEQFF. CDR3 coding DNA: TGTGCCAGCAGTGAATTTCCCCCGGGGGACAGGTACAATGAGCAGTTCTTC.

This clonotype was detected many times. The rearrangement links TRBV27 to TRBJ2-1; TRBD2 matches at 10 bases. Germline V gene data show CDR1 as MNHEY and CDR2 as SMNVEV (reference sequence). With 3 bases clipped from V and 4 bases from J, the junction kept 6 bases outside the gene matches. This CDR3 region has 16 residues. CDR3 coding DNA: TGTGCCAGCAGTTTCAGCGGGAGGGCCGGTTACAATGAGCAGTTCTTC. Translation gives CASSFSGRAGYNEQFF.

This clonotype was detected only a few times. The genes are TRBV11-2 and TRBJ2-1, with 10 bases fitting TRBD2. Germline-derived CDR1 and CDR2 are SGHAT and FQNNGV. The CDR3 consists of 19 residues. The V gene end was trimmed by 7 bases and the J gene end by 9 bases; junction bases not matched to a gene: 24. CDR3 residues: CASTKWGRLAGISPGEQFF. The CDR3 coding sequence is TGTGCCAGCACCAAGTGGGGAAGACTAGCGGGTATCAGTCCTGGTGAGCAGTTCTTC.

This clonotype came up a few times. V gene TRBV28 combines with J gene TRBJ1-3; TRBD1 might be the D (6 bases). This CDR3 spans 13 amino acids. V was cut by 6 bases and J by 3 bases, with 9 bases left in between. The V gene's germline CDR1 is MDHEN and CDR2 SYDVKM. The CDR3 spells CASRQGGGNTIYF. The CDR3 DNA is TGTGCCAGCAGACAGGGTGGTGGAAACACCATATATTTT.

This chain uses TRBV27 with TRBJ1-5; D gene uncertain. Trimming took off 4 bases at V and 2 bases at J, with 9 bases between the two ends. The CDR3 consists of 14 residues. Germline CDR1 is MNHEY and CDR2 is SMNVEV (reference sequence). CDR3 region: CASSSGVGNQPQHF. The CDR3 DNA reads TGTGCCAGCAGTTCTGGGGTTGGCAATCAGCCCCAGCATTTT.

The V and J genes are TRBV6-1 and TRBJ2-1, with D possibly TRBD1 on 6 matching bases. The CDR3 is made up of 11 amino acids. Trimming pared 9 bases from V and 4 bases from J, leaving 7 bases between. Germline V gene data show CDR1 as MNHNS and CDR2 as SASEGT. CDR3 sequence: CASDRYNEQFF. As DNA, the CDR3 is TGTGCCAGTGACAGGTACAATGAGCAGTTCTTC.

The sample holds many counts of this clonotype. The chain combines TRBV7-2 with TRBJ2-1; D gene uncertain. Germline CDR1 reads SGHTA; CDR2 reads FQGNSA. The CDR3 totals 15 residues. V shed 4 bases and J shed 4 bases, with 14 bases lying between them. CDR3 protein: CASSSPSDGYNEQFF. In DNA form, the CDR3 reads TGTGCCAGCAGCTCCCCCTCGGACGGTTACAATGAGCAGTTCTTC.

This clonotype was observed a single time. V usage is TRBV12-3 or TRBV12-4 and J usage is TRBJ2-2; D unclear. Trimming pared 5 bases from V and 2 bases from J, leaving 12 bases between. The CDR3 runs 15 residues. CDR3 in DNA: TGTGCCAGCAGTATCGCCGGACCCAACACCGGGGAGCTGTTTTTT. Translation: CASSIAGPNTGELFF.

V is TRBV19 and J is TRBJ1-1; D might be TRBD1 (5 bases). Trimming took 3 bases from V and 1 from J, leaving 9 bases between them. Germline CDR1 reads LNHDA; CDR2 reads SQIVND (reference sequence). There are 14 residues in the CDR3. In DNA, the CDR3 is TGTGCCAGTAGTATGGGAGGGACGAACACTGAAGCTTTCTTT. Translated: CASSMGGTNTEAFF.

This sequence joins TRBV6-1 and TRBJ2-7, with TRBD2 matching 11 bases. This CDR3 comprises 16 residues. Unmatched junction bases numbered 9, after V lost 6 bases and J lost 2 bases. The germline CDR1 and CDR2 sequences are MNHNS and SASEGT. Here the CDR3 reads CASRPSLAGETYEQYF. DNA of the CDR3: TGTGCCAGCAGGCCATCACTAGCGGGAGAGACCTACGAGCAGTACTTC.

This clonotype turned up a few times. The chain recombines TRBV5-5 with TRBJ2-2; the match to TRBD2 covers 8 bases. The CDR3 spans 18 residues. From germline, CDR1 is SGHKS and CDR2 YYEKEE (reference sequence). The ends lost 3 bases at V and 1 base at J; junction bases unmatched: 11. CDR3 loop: CASSSGLAGPLNTGELFF. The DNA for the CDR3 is TGTGCCAGCAGCTCCGGACTAGCAGGTCCCTTGAACACCGGGGAGCTGTTTTTT.

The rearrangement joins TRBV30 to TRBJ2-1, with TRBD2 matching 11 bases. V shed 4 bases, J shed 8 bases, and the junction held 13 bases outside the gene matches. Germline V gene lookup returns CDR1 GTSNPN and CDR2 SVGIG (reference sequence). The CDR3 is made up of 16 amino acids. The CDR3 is CAWKEGLADLSDEQFF. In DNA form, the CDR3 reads TGTGCCTGGAAGGAGGGACTAGCGGATTTAAGCGATGAGCAGTTCTTC. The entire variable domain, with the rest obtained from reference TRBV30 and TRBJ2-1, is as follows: SQTIHQWPATLVQPVGSPLSLECTVEGTSNPNLYWYRQAAGRGLQLLFYSVGIGQISSEVPQNLSASRPQDRQFILSSKKLLLSDSGFYLCAWKEGLADLSDEQFFGPGTRLTVL.